These 8 T cell receptor beta chains share one sample of origin, sequenced in a study of T-cell reconstitution after alpha-beta-depleted transplantation in children. Unique molecular identifiers were incorporated when the TCRbeta library was constructed. One entry per CDR3 protein, called by TCRdb with MiXCR from the PCR reads. The data show about 610,000 distinct CDR3 sequences, roughly a tenth seen once. The specimen was PBMCs from the stem cell graft donor, collected from the stem cell graft. These receptors were collected from a human donor who donated a stem cell graft to a child with acute myeloid leukemia.

This clonotype has at least ten counts. V usage is TRBV5-1 and J usage is TRBJ2-7, with D hard to call. The CDR3 totals 13 residues. The germline V gene encodes CDR1 SGHRS and CDR2 YFSETQ. Trimming took off 7 bases at V and 5 bases at J, with 16 bases between the two ends. The CDR3 is CASREGGRDEQYF. The CDR3 coding sequence is TGCGCCAGCCGCGAAGGTGGTCGGGACGAGCAGTACTTC.

V gene TRBV14 combines with J gene TRBJ1-1; the D gene is possibly TRBD1 (6 bases). Germline CDR1 is SGHDN and CDR2 is FVKESK. CDR3 length: 15 residues. The V end lost 4 bases, the J end lost 5 bases, and 17 bases lay between the germline ends. The CDR3 spells CASSLQGGSRTEAFF. As DNA, the CDR3 is TGTGCCAGCAGCCTACAGGGAGGGTCGAGGACTGAAGCTTTCTTT.

This clonotype was detected a few times. The J gene is TRBJ2-7, the V gene TRBV18; 8 nucleotides align to TRBD1. The CDR3 has 17 amino acids. Trimming cost V 1 base and J 2 bases; bases outside gene matches: 10. Germline-derived CDR1 and CDR2 are KGHSH and LQKENI. CDR3 protein: CASSPQRTGFGTYEQYF. Written as DNA, the CDR3 is TGTGCCAGCTCACCACAACGGACAGGGTTTGGGACCTACGAGCAGTACTTC.

This sequence joins TRBV4-2 and TRBJ2-2; 7 bases map to TRBD1. The CDR3 sequence is 16 residues long. The germline gives CDR1 LGHNA, CDR2 YNFKEQ. The V segment lost 2 bases and the J segment 3 bases; nucleotides outside the gene matches: 6. Here the CDR3 reads CASSQPDRAYTGELFF. DNA for the CDR3: TGTGCCAGCAGCCAACCTGACAGGGCTTACACCGGGGAGCTGTTTTTT.

The V and J genes are TRBV4-2 and TRBJ2-1; 9 bases agree with TRBD2. CDR3 length equals 16 residues. Trimming cost V 4 bases and J 3 bases; bases outside gene matches: 7. Germline lookup yields CDR1 LGHNA and CDR2 YNFKEQ. The CDR3 DNA reads as TGTGCCAGCAGCCGTAGACTAGCGGAAGGCTACAATGAGCAGTTCTTC. Translated: CASSRRLAEGYNEQFF.

The rearrangement joins TRBV28 to TRBJ2-6; 8 bases are shared with TRBD2. The CDR3 is made up of 16 amino acids. Germline-derived CDR1 and CDR2 are MDHEN and SYDVKM. Trimming cost V 8 bases and J 0 bases; bases outside gene matches: 6. The CDR3 loop reads CASLPAGDSGANVLTF. The CDR3 bases are TGTGCCAGCCTACCAGCGGGAGACTCTGGGGCCAACGTCCTGACTTTC.

This clonotype has only a few counts. The genes are TRBV7-2 and TRBJ1-1, with D unclear. The germline V gene encodes CDR1 SGHTA and CDR2 FQGNSA. The ends were cut back, 3 bases at V and 0 bases at J, with 8 bases in the middle. The CDR3 consists of 14 residues. Here the CDR3 reads CASSLGYLNTEAFF. The CDR3, as DNA: TGTGCCAGCAGCTTGGGTTACTTGAACACTGAAGCTTTCTTT.

The V and J genes are TRBV29-1 and TRBJ2-3; 13 bases map to TRBD2. J lost 3 bases, V lost 4 bases, and 4 bases had no gene match. The germline V gene encodes CDR1 SQVTM and CDR2 ANQGSEA. The CDR3 length is 15 residues. DNA of the CDR3: TGCAGCGTTGGTATGACTAGCGGGAGGACAGATACGCAGTATTTT. Translated: CSVGMTSGRTDTQYF.